One and the same sample provided the 8 T cell receptor beta chains below, sequenced in a study of OX40 agonist ivuxolimab in advanced cancers. This table comes from immunoSEQ multiplex PCR, and its TCRdb copy is limited to in-frame clones, with some not included. The sample records tens of thousands of clones, roughly 91% being singletons. Sample: CD4+ or CD8+ T cells sorted from blood, taken in a trial of the OX40 agonist ivuxolimab. The receptors derive from an adult with an advanced solid tumor such as melanoma, head and neck, liver or kidney cancer.

The chain is built from TRBV19 and TRBJ1-2, with 7 positions matching TRBD1. V lost 6 bases to trimming and J lost 0 bases; unmatched junction nucleotides: 10. CDR1 and CDR2 from the germline V gene are LNHDA and SQIVND (reference sequence). There are 16 residues in the CDR3. The CDR3 spells CASSKNRGVTNYGYTF. CDR3 sequence (DNA): TGTGCCAGTAGCAAAAACAGGGGCGTTACTAACTATGGCTACACCTTC.

The V and J genes are TRBV11-2 and TRBJ2-3; the D is unclear. CDR3 length: 12 amino acids. V lost 8 bases and J 4 bases, leaving 10 bases between the germline ends. CDR1 and CDR2 (germline): SGHAT, FQNNGV. The CDR3 nucleotides are TGTGCCAGCGGCAGGAGCTCAGATACGCAGTATTTT. It encodes CASGRSSDTQYF.

The chain joins TRBV7-2 to TRBJ1-5; 10 nucleotides agree with TRBD1. The CDR3 sequence is 15 residues long. CDR1 and CDR2 from the germline V gene are SGHTA and FQGNSA. The V and J ends lost 5 bases and 5 bases, in that order; junction bases with no gene match: 6. The CDR3 loop reads CASSRPTGGYQPQHF. The CDR3 DNA reads as TGTGCCAGCAGCAGGCCGACAGGGGGCTATCAGCCCCAGCATTTT.

The chain couples TRBV5-1 to TRBJ2-3; D not certain. The germline V gene has CDR1 SGHRS and CDR2 YFSETQ. CDR3 length: 16 amino acids. Trimming shortened V by 2 bases and J by 2 bases, and 15 bases separated the two germline ends. CDR3 sequence reads: CASSFSTPPHTDTQYF. In DNA, the CDR3 is TGCGCCAGCAGCTTTTCCACTCCCCCGCACACAGATACGCAGTATTTT.

V is TRBV5-1 and J is TRBJ2-3, with 8 positions matching TRBD1. Unmatched junction bases numbered 6, after V lost 7 bases and J lost 5 bases. The CDR3 is 13 residues long. Germline V lookup: CDR1 SGHRS, CDR2 YFSETQ. The CDR3 sequence is CASGQGRRDTQYF. The CDR3 DNA is TGCGCCAGCGGACAGGGCCGGAGAGATACGCAGTATTTT.

The V gene is TRBV27, the J gene TRBJ2-7; D might be TRBD2 (6 bases). In germline, CDR1 is MNHEY, CDR2 SMNVEV (reference sequence). V shed 5 bases and J shed 4 bases, with 21 bases lying between them. The CDR3 spans 16 residues. CDR3 residues: CASSPARELKQYEQYF. CDR3 bases: TGTGCCAGCAGTCCAGCGCGGGAATTGAAACAGTACGAGCAGTACTTC.

V is TRBV2 and J is TRBJ1-2; TRBD1 agrees at 9 bases. CDR1 and CDR2 from the germline V gene are SNHLY and FYNNEI. The CDR3 sequence is 14 residues long. Unmatched junction bases numbered 7, after V lost 3 bases and J lost 8 bases. In DNA form, the CDR3 reads TGTGCCAGCAGTGACGAGGGACAGGGTCGAGGCTACACCTTC. Translating gives CASSDEGQGRGYTF.

The chain recombines TRBV2 with TRBJ2-1; 7 positions match TRBD1. J lost 6 bases, V lost 6 bases, and 2 bases had no gene match. Germline V lookup: CDR1 SNHLY, CDR2 FYNNEI. The CDR3 spans 12 residues. DNA for the CDR3: TGTGCCAGCAGGAACAGGGGCAATGAGCAGTTCTTC. Its protein is CASRNRGNEQFF. Together with reference TRBV2 and TRBJ2-1, the CDR3 gives the full variable domain: EPEVTQTPSHQVTQMGQEVILRCVPISNHLYFYWYRQILGQKVEFLVSFYNNEISEKSEIFDDQFSVERPDGSNFTLKIRSTKLEDSAMYFCASRNRGNEQFFGPGTRLTVL.